This passage covers 9 T cell receptor beta chains from one sample sequenced in a study of blood T cell repertoires in COVID-19. The data were produced by immunoSEQ multiplex PCR, yet TCRdb's version contains in-frame clones alone and is incomplete. The sample yields approximately 450,000 clones, 70% to 90% seen once. The sequenced material came from PBMCs or T cells enriched from blood (not recorded which). The receptor source for this set is a woman between 18 and 29 years old with acute COVID-19.

V is TRBV3-1 (or the pseudogene TRBV3-2) and J is TRBJ1-6, with D possibly being TRBD1 (6 bases). This CDR3 has 15 amino acids. Germline values: CDR1 LGHDT, CDR2 YNNKEL (reference sequence). The V gene lost 3 bases and the J gene lost 10 bases, with 16 bases spanning the gap. CDR3 DNA: TGTGCCAGCAGCCATCCGGGACAAGTTCCATCACCCCTCCACTTT. Protein: CASSHPGQVPSPLHF.

This sequence joins TRBV2 and TRBJ2-1; tentatively, D is TRBD2 (6 bases). The germline V gene encodes CDR1 SNHLY and CDR2 FYNNEI. The V end lost 7 bases, the J end lost 3 bases, and 16 bases lay between the germline ends. This CDR3 is 15 amino acids long. The CDR3: CASTLRDFLYNEQFF. The CDR3 DNA is TGTGCCAGCACCCTCCGGGACTTCCTCTACAATGAGCAGTTCTTC.

The rearrangement joins TRBV6-2 or TRBV6-3 to TRBJ2-5; TRBD2 matches at 14 bases. CDR1 MNHEY and CDR2 SVGEGT come from the germline V gene. V lost 0 bases and J lost 4; bases outside the gene matches: 7. CDR3 length: 18 amino acids. The CDR3 spells CASSYSGGTSGRGETQYF. Here the CDR3 DNA reads TGTGCCAGCAGTTACTCAGGAGGGACTAGCGGGAGAGGAGAGACCCAGTACTTC.

This chain uses TRBV21-1 with TRBJ2-7; TRBD2, the table's D call, was not compared with the DNA. TRBV21-1 is recorded as a pseudogene. The CDR3 is 14 residues long. For the CDR3, the DNA is TGTGCCAGCAGCAAAGTTTATAACTGGTACGAGCAGTACTTC. Translation: CASSKVYNWYEQYF.

The chain carries TRBV19 and TRBJ1-2, with D perhaps TRBD1 (5 bases). This CDR3 comprises 13 residues. Germline CDR1 LNHDA, CDR2 SQIVND (reference sequence). V was pared by 6 bases and J by 4 bases, with 12 bases between. In DNA, the CDR3 is TGTGCCAGTAGCCTGACAGATCCCTATGGCTACACCTTC. Encoded protein: CASSLTDPYGYTF.

The chain employs TRBV7-9 and TRBJ2-1, with D uncertain. The CDR3 loop spans 13 amino acids. Germline V gene sequence: CDR1 SEHNR, CDR2 FQNEAQ (reference sequence). V lost 2 bases and J 5 bases, leaving 7 bases between the germline ends. CDR3 residues: CASSLSLDNEQFF. The CDR3 DNA follows: TGTGCCAGCAGCTTATCCCTAGACAATGAGCAGTTCTTC.

The chain uses TRBV19 and TRBJ1-5; 9 bases fit TRBD1. Germline lookup yields CDR1 LNHDA and CDR2 SQIVND (reference sequence). This CDR3 has 16 amino acids. V was pared by 0 bases and J by 6 bases, with 6 bases of the junction left unmatched. The CDR3 sequence: CASSIERDRDGQPQHF. CDR3 bases: TGTGCCAGTAGTATAGAACGGGACAGGGATGGTCAGCCCCAGCATTTT.

The CDR3 bases are TGTGCCAGCAGCGTAGATGTCGGGGAGGGTACTGAAGCTTTCTTT. Amino acids: CASSVDVGEGTEAFF. The rearrangement joins TRBV9 to TRBJ1-1; the D is unclear. V was shortened by 0 bases and J by 5 bases, with 14 bases between the two germline ends. The germline gives CDR1 SGDLS, CDR2 YYNGEE. The CDR3 length is 15 residues.

This rearrangement joins TRBV3-1 (or the pseudogene TRBV3-2) to TRBJ2-7; TRBD2 matches at 13 bases. V lost 2 bases to trimming and J lost 5 bases; unmatched junction nucleotides: 9. Germline loops: CDR1 LGHDT, CDR2 YNNKEL (reference sequence). This CDR3 is built from 17 residues. The CDR3 DNA sequence: TGTGCCAGCAGCCAACTTTTACTAGCGGGAGGGAAACACGAGCAGTACTTC. It codes for CASSQLLLAGGKHEQYF.